What follows describes a single T cell receptor beta chain. Its antigen is still unknown. J gave up 5 bases and V 3 bases, and 9 bases lay outside the gene matches. CDR3 length: 15 amino acids. Germline V gene sequence: CDR1 LGHDT, CDR2 YNNKEL (reference sequence). The sample belongs to a study of T cell repertoires in cytomegalovirus infection. Study as a whole: Indications of both CMV infection and matching HLA type were provided by public TCR beta signatures. Study-wide results and caveats: Summed public TCR beta family frequency identified CMV carriers bearing the relevant HLA.

TCRdb called the reads again in MiXCR, with one record for every CDR3 protein. Found here are 450,000 to 550,000 distinct CDR3 sequences, more than 15% of them singletons; the top ten hold more than 20%. The sample comprised CD8+ T cells from PBMCs. The source of this sequence is a human donor in good health (CMV status not recorded). Some clones in this sample may be carry-over from other donors' samples. The rearrangement links TRBV3-1 to TRBJ1-1; 7 nucleotides match TRBD1. CDR3 nucleotides: TGTGCCAGCAGCCAGCCGACAGGGTATGGAACTGAAGCTTTCTTT. Protein: CASSQPTGYGTEAFF.